The rows below give T cell receptor beta chains drawn from one sample of a study of T cell responses to AZD1222 COVID-19 vaccine. Profiling relied on immunoSEQ multiplex PCR, and the TCRdb table lists in-frame clones only, not all of them. This table has about 200,000 clones, about 92% appearing once. This material consisted of peripheral blood, taken 28 days after the second dose of the MenACWY control vaccine. All receptors come from an adult who received the MenACWY meningococcal vaccine as a control. Each CDR3 is given with its conserved first and last residue. The order of the fields is V gene, J gene, D gene, CDR3 protein, CDR3 DNA. The D gene is left open where the match is weak.

>TRBV7-9|TRBJ2-3|NA
CASSLDTTDTQYF
TGTGCCAGCAGCTTAGACACGACAGATACGCAGTATTTT
>TRBV19|TRBJ1-2|NA
CASSIVWRGGNYGYTF
TGTGCCAGTAGTATAGTCTGGCGGGGAGGCAACTATGGCTACACCTTC
>TRBV6-6|TRBJ1-1|NA
CASSTTVNTEAFF
TGTGCCAGCAGCACGACAGTGAACACTGAAGCTTTCTTT
>TRBV6-5|TRBJ1-1|NA
CASSRGTEAFF
TGTGCCAGCAGTAGGGGGACTGAAGCTTTCTTT
>TRBV5-1|TRBJ2-7|TRBD1
CASSPDGQGRTYEQYF
TGCGCCAGCAGCCCCGATGGACAGGGGAGAACCTACGAGCAGTACTTC
>TRBV27|TRBJ2-3|NA
CASSRSSLWDTQYF
TGTGCCAGCAGTCGCTCTAGCTTGTGGGATACGCAGTATTTT
>TRBV19|TRBJ2-1|NA
CASSIGSEATEQFF
TGTGCCAGTAGTATAGGGAGCGAGGCGACGGAGCAGTTCTTC
>TRBV27|TRBJ1-1|NA
CASSRAANTEAFF
TGTGCCAGCAGCAGAGCCGCGAACACTGAAGCTTTCTTT
>TRBV3-1/TRBV3-2|TRBJ1-4|TRBD1
CASSQETGMKEKLFF
TGTGCCAGCAGCCAAGAGACAGGGATGAAAGAAAAACTGTTTTTT
>TRBV6-2/TRBV6-3|TRBJ2-7|TRBD2
CASSYTMGGEQYF
TGTGCCAGCAGTTACACGATGGGGGGGGAGCAGTACTTC
>TRBV5-1|TRBJ1-1|NA
CASSFRQEGGTEAFF
TGCGCCAGCAGCTTCAGACAGGAAGGGGGCACTGAAGCTTTCTTT